The 27 T cell receptor beta chains below were found in one sample sequenced in a study of CD8 T cells in Susac syndrome. After extraction with the RNeasy kit, about 0.45 to 1 ug of the RNA was reverse transcribed using random hexamers. TCRdb analysed the immunoSEQ multiplex PCR reads with MiXCR anew, one entry per CDR3 protein. The sample comprises 400,000 to 550,000 distinct CDR3 sequences, around 85% of which are singletons, and 0.09% to 0.15% rests with the top ten. The sample taken for sequencing was CD8+ T cells from PBMCs. Receptors originate from a human donor with multiple sclerosis.

V is TRBV10-3 and J is TRBJ2-5; TRBD2 matches 7 bases. V trimming: 2 bases; J trimming: 5 bases; junction bases outside the gene matches: 8. The CDR3 is 15 residues long. Germline V gene lookup returns CDR1 ENHRY and CDR2 SYGVKD. CDR3 bases: TGTGCCATCAGTGAGCTGGGGGAGGGCCGCGAGACCCAGTACTTC. Translating gives CAISELGEGRETQYF.

The J gene is TRBJ1-1, the V gene TRBV13, with a possible D match to TRBD1 (5 bases). The CDR3 is made up of 16 amino acids. Germline V gives CDR1 PRHDT, CDR2 FYEKMQ (reference sequence). The V end was cut by 3 bases, the J end by 5 bases, with 19 bases between. The CDR3 loop reads CASSFPETEEPTEAFF. The DNA of the CDR3 is TGTGCCAGCAGCTTCCCCGAGACAGAAGAACCGACTGAAGCTTTCTTT. The variable domain in full, with the rest retrieved from reference TRBV13 and TRBJ1-1, is AAGVIQSPRHLIKEKRETATLKCYPIPRHDTVYWYQQGPGQDPQFLISFYEKMQSDKGSIPDRFSAQQFSDYHSELNMSSLELGDSALYFCASSFPETEEPTEAFFGQGTRLTVV.

The V gene is TRBV27, the J gene TRBJ2-7; D possibly uses TRBD1 or TRBD2 (6 bases each). Germline lookup yields CDR1 MNHEY and CDR2 SMNVEV (reference sequence). Trimming took 2 bases from V and 6 from J, leaving 17 bases between them. The length of the CDR3 is 15 residues. CDR3 in DNA: TGTGCCAGCAGTTTAAACTTCAGGGGACTTTCCGAGCAGTACTTC. Protein: CASSLNFRGLSEQYF.

The chain recombines TRBV30 with TRBJ2-7; D is unclear. CDR3 length equals 13 residues. CDR1 is GTSNPN, CDR2 SVGIG, per germline (reference sequence). V lost 0 bases, J lost 7 bases, and 13 bases lay in between. The CDR3 sequence: CAWSVFHVTEQYF. The CDR3 DNA follows: TGTGCCTGGAGTGTATTTCACGTAACGGAGCAGTACTTC. The variable domain in full, with the rest retrieved from reference TRBV30 and TRBJ2-7, is SQTIHQWPATLVQPVGSPLSLECTVEGTSNPNLYWYRQAAGRGLQLLFYSVGIGQISSEVPQNLSASRPQDRQFILSSKKLLLSDSGFYLCAWSVFHVTEQYFGPGTRLTVT.

This sequence joins TRBV29-1 and TRBJ2-2; the D is unclear. This CDR3 contains 15 residues. From germline, CDR1 is SQVTM and CDR2 ANQGSEA. The V gene lost 2 bases and the J gene lost 0 bases, with 10 bases spanning the gap. The CDR3 loop is CSVENLTSNTGELFF. CDR3 coding DNA: TGCAGCGTTGAAAACCTGACGTCGAACACCGGGGAGCTGTTTTTT.

This clonotype was observed a few times. The chain carries TRBV7-9 and TRBJ2-1, with unresolved D. CDR3 size: 13 residues. V was shortened by 1 base and J by 10 bases, with 11 bases between the two germline ends. Germline V gene sequence: CDR1 SEHNR, CDR2 FQNEAQ (reference sequence). CDR3 nucleotide sequence: TGTGCCAGCAGCTTAGAGCCTTTCTCAGAGCAGTTCTTC. Its translation is CASSLEPFSEQFF.

The rearrangement links TRBV15 to TRBJ1-1; D perhaps matches TRBD1 (6 bases). Germline CDR1 is LNHNV and CDR2 is YYDKDF (reference sequence). The germline V and J ends were trimmed by 1 base and 3 bases, with 12 bases remaining between them. CDR3 size: 15 residues. The CDR3 is CATSRGGGSYTEAFF. The CDR3 region has the DNA TGTGCCACCAGCAGAGGGGGGGGCAGCTACACTGAAGCTTTCTTT. Drawing the rest from reference TRBV15 and TRBJ1-1, the complete variable domain is DAMVIQNPRYQVTQFGKPVTLSCSQTLNHNVMYWYQQKSSQAPKLLFHYYDKDFNNEADTPDNFQSRRPNTSFCFLDIRSPGLGDTAMYLCATSRGGGSYTEAFFGQGTRLTVV.

The chain couples TRBV20-1 to TRBJ2-4; D may be TRBD1 or TRBD2 (5 bases each). The CDR3 consists of 17 residues. CDR1 and CDR2 (germline): DFQATT, SNEGSKA (reference sequence). The V end was cut by 1 base, the J end by 3 bases, with 19 bases between. CDR3 nucleotide sequence: TGCAGTGCTAGAGGATTTATCGCAGGGAGTGACAAAAACATTCAGTACTTC. The encoded protein is CSARGFIAGSDKNIQYF.

The rearrangement links TRBV5-1 to TRBJ1-1; no firm D call. Trimming took off 4 bases at V and 2 bases at J, with 9 bases between the two ends. This CDR3 spans 13 amino acids. Germline V gene data show CDR1 as SGHRS and CDR2 as YFSETQ. The CDR3, as DNA: TGCGCCAGCAGCCCCTGGCATAACACTGAAGCTTTCTTT. It yields the protein CASSPWHNTEAFF.

This chain links TRBV6-2 or TRBV6-3 with TRBJ1-1; D perhaps matches TRBD1 (5 bases). The CDR3 sequence is 15 residues long. Trimming removed 2 bases at V and 3 bases at J, with 13 bases between. Germline V gene lookup returns CDR1 MNHEY and CDR2 SVGEGT. CDR3: CASSYPTELDTEAFF. The CDR3 DNA follows: TGTGCCAGCAGTTACCCGACAGAGTTGGACACTGAAGCTTTCTTT.

This chain joins TRBV4-1 and TRBJ2-1, with 13 bases lining up with TRBD2. CDR1 is MGHRA and CDR2 is YSYEKL in the germline V gene. The CDR3 covers 14 residues. V gave up 3 bases and J gave up 7 bases; unmatched junction bases: 0. CDR3 DNA sequence: TGCGCCAGCAGCCAGGGACTAGCGGGAAATGAGCAGTTCTTC. It is translated as CASSQGLAGNEQFF.

V and J are TRBV4-1 and TRBJ1-4, with D uncertain. The CDR3 has 14 amino acids. Trimming took 1 base from V and 8 from J, leaving 11 bases between them. Germline loops: CDR1 MGHRA, CDR2 YSYEKL. CDR3 bases: TGCGCCAGCAGCCAAGTGGAGGGTTTGGAAAAACTGTTTTTT. It yields the protein CASSQVEGLEKLFF.

This clonotype appeared once. The chain is built from TRBV19 and TRBJ1-1; D unclear. Germline V lookup: CDR1 LNHDA, CDR2 SQIVND (reference sequence). V lost 3 bases, J lost 0 bases, and 8 bases lay in between. This CDR3 spans 14 amino acids. CDR3 DNA: TGTGCCAGTAGTATTCAAAGTCTGAACACTGAAGCTTTCTTT. Encoded protein: CASSIQSLNTEAFF.

The chain has TRBV2 and TRBJ2-7, with TRBD2 matching over 10 bases. CDR1 and CDR2 (germline): SNHLY, FYNNEI. The CDR3 extends over 15 amino acids. The trim removed 3 bases at V and 4 bases at J, leaving 6 bases unmatched. The CDR3, as DNA: TGTGCCAGCAGTGAGCCGGCTAGCGGGAGTTACGAGCAGTACTTC. Protein sequence: CASSEPASGSYEQYF. The whole variable domain, remainder taken from reference TRBV2 and TRBJ2-7, is EPEVTQTPSHQVTQMGQEVILRCVPISNHLYFYWYRQILGQKVEFLVSFYNNEISEKSEIFDDQFSVERPDGSNFTLKIRSTKLEDSAMYFCASSEPASGSYEQYFGPGTRLTVT.

The chain employs TRBV4-1 and TRBJ2-7; D not resolved. V was clipped by 4 bases and J by 3 bases, with 13 bases between them. CDR1 and CDR2 (germline): MGHRA, YSYEKL. The CDR3 runs 14 residues. The CDR3 sequence: CASSPHKTDYEQYF. Written as DNA, the CDR3 is TGCGCCAGCAGCCCCCATAAGACTGACTACGAGCAGTACTTC.

The chain links TRBV11-2 to TRBJ2-3; TRBD2 aligns across 13 bases. CDR1 is SGHAT and CDR2 is FQNNGV in the germline V gene. The ends lost 1 base at V and 5 bases at J; junction bases unmatched: 9. The CDR3 runs to 18 residues. This chain's CDR3 is CASSLVTSGGAVEDTQYF. The CDR3 bases are TGTGCCAGCAGCTTAGTTACTAGCGGGGGGGCCGTTGAAGATACGCAGTATTTT.

The chain carries TRBV7-3 and TRBJ2-2; 7 nucleotides match TRBD1. There are 17 residues in the CDR3. V lost 2 bases, J lost 1 base, and 7 bases stayed unmatched. In germline, CDR1 is SGHTA, CDR2 FQGTGA. Here the CDR3 reads CASSLPLTGLNTGELFF. The CDR3 nucleotides read TGTGCCAGCAGCTTACCCCTGACAGGGTTGAACACCGGGGAGCTGTTTTTT.

The count of this clonotype is one. The genes are TRBV10-3 and TRBJ2-2; 9 bases match TRBD1. V dropped 4 bases and J dropped 3; count of bases not matched to a gene: 9. CDR3 length: 17 amino acids. Per the germline V gene, CDR1 is ENHRY and CDR2 is SYGVKD. CDR3 in amino acids: CAISGFGTGKDTGELFF. Here the CDR3 DNA reads TGTGCCATCAGTGGATTCGGGACAGGGAAGGACACCGGGGAGCTGTTTTTT.

The V call is TRBV30, the J call TRBJ2-1; D unclear. The CDR3 contains 12 residues. V dropped 5 bases and J dropped 3 bases, with 8 bases sitting between them. Germline V gene data show CDR1 as GTSNPN and CDR2 as SVGIG (reference sequence). CDR3 sequence: CAWATDYNEQFF. The DNA for the CDR3 is TGTGCCTGGGCCACCGACTACAATGAGCAGTTCTTC.

This clonotype was seen a handful of times. The chain links TRBV24-1 to TRBJ2-5; D unresolved. CDR1 KGHDR and CDR2 SFDVKD come from the germline V gene. Trimming cost V 2 bases and J 5 bases, with 14 bases left between them. The CDR3 has 15 amino acids. As DNA, the CDR3 is TGTGCCACCAGTGATTCCAGTTTGGAAGTCGAGACCCAGTACTTC. This gives the protein CATSDSSLEVETQYF.

A few counts support this clonotype. The chain combines TRBV4-1 with TRBJ2-7, with D unresolved. V dropped 0 bases and J dropped 5 bases, with 5 bases sitting between them. This CDR3 is 12 amino acids long. Germline-derived CDR1 and CDR2 are MGHRA and YSYEKL. The CDR3 DNA reads TGCGCCAGCAGCCAAGATATCAACGAGCAGTACTTC. As protein: CASSQDINEQYF.

A few counts support this clonotype. The V call is TRBV7-9, the J call TRBJ2-1, with 8 nucleotides matching TRBD2. Germline-derived CDR1 and CDR2 are SEHNR and FQNEAQ (reference sequence). The CDR3 extends over 15 amino acids. Losses at the gene ends were 5 bases for V and 3 bases for J; bases not matched to a gene: 6. DNA of the CDR3: TGTGCCAGCAGCGTTAGCGGGGTAAGCTACAATGAGCAGTTCTTC. Residues: CASSVSGVSYNEQFF.

The V gene is TRBV5-1, the J gene TRBJ2-3, with 7 nucleotides matching TRBD1. Germline values: CDR1 SGHRS, CDR2 YFSETQ. The CDR3 spans 17 residues. The trim removed 4 bases at V and 2 bases at J, leaving 13 bases unmatched. The CDR3 protein is CASSVGTEIFFTDTQYF. CDR3 in DNA: TGCGCCAGCAGCGTAGGGACAGAGATATTCTTCACAGATACGCAGTATTTT.

The chain carries TRBV30 and TRBJ1-1, with TRBD1 matching 7 bases. CDR3 length: 13 amino acids. Trimming took 1 base from V and 5 from J; bases not matched to a gene: 4. Looked up from germline, CDR1 is GTSNPN and CDR2 is SVGIG (reference sequence). Here the CDR3 DNA reads TGTGCCTGGAGTGGGACAGGAGGGACTGAAGCTTTCTTT. It encodes CAWSGTGGTEAFF.

CDR3 loop: CASNAFGTEDEKLFF. CDR3 DNA sequence: TGTGCCAGCAACGCATTCGGGACAGAGGATGAAAAACTGTTTTTT. The V gene is TRBV27, the J gene TRBJ1-4; 7 positions match TRBD1. V dropped 7 bases and J dropped 6; count of bases not matched to a gene: 11. This CDR3 is 15 amino acids long. Per germline, CDR1 MNHEY and CDR2 SMNVEV (reference sequence).

This chain connects TRBV4-1 to TRBJ2-1; D gene uncertain. CDR1 MGHRA and CDR2 YSYEKL come from the germline V gene. V was cut by 1 base and J by 12 bases, with 7 bases left in between. This CDR3 is 11 amino acids long. The CDR3 protein is CASSQADGQFF. In DNA form, the CDR3 reads TGCGCCAGCAGCCAAGCCGATGGGCAGTTCTTC.

The chain recombines TRBV12-3 or TRBV12-4 with TRBJ2-7, with TRBD1 matching 7 bases. The CDR3 is made up of 15 amino acids. J gave up 3 bases and V 6 bases, and 11 bases lay outside the gene matches. The DNA for the CDR3 is TGTGCCAGCAGCCATTGGGACAGCCCATACTACGAGCAGTACTTC. Translating it yields CASSHWDSPYYEQYF.